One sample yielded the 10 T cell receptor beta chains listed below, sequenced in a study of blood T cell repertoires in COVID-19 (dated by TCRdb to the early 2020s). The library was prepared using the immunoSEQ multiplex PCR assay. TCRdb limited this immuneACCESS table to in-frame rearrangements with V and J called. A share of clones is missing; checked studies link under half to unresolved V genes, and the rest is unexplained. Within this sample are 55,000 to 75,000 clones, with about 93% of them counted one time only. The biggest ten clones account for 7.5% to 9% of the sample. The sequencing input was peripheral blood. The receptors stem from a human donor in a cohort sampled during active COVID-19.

CDR3 nucleotides: TGTGCCAGCAGCTTAGATGGGGGACAGCAAGCTTTCTTT. The encoded protein is CASSLDGGQQAFF. The chain carries TRBV11-2 and TRBJ1-1, with 7 bases lining up with TRBD1. CDR1 SGHAT and CDR2 FQNNGV come from the germline V gene. J lost 9 bases, V lost 0 bases, and 4 bases had no gene match. The CDR3 sequence is 13 residues long.

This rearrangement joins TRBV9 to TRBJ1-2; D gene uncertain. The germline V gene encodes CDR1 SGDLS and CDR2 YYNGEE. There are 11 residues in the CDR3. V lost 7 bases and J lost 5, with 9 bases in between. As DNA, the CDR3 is TGTGCCAGCTTTTCCCATTATGGCTACACCTTC. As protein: CASFSHYGYTF.

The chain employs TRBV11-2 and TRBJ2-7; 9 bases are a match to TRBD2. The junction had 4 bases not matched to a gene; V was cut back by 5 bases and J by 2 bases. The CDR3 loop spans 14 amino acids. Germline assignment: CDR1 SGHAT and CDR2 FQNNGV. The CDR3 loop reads CASSQLAGAYEQYF. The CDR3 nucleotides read TGTGCCAGCAGCCAATTAGCGGGGGCCTACGAGCAGTACTTC. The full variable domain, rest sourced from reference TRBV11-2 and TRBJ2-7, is EAGVAQSPRYKIIEKRQSVAFWCNPISGHATLYWYQQILGQGPKLLIQFQNNGVVDDSQLPKDRFSAERLKGVDSTLKIQPAKLEDSAVYLCASSQLAGAYEQYFGPGTRLTVT.

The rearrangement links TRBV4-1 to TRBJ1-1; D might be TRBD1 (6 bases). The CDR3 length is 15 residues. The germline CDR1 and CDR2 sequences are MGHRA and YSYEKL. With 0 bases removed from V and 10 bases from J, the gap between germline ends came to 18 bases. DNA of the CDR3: TGCGCCAGCAGCCAAGATAGGGGGATAGGGGAAGGAGCTTTCTTT. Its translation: CASSQDRGIGEGAFF.

CDR3 nucleotides: TGTGCCACCTCAGCGAGCTCCTACGAGCAGTACTTC. Its protein product is CATSASSYEQYF. V is TRBV19 and J is TRBJ2-7; D gene ambiguous. V was trimmed by 10 bases and J by 0 bases, leaving 10 bases between them. In germline, CDR1 is LNHDA, CDR2 SQIVND (reference sequence). The CDR3 has 12 residues.

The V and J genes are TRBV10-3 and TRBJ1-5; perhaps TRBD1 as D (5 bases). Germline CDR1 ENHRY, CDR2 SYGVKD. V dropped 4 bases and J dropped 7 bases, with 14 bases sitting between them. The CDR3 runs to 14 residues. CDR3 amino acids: CAISGGVSEQPQHF. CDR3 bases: TGTGCCATCAGTGGGGGGGTTTCGGAACAGCCCCAGCATTTT.

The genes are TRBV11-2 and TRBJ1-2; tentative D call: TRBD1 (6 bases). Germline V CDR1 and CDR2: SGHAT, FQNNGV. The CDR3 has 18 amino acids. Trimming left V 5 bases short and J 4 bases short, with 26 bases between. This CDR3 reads CASSPTRGGLKIGYGYTF. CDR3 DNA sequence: TGTGCCAGCAGCCCTACCCGGGGGGGGCTAAAGATTGGCTATGGCTACACCTTC.

CDR3 loop: CASSNSQASGNTIYF. The CDR3 coding sequence is TGTGCCAGCAGCAACTCGCAGGCCTCTGGAAACACCATATATTTT. The gene calls are TRBV28 and TRBJ1-3, with D hard to call. CDR3 size: 15 residues. V lost 6 bases and J lost 0, with 12 bases in between. Looked up from germline, CDR1 is MDHEN and CDR2 is SYDVKM.

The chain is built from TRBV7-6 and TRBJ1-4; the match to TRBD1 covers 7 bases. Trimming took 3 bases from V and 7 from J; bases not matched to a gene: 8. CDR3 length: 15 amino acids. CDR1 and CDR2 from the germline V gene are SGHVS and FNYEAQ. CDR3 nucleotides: TGTGCCAGCAGCTTGGCGACAGGGTACGGTGAAAAACTGTTTTTT. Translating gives CASSLATGYGEKLFF.

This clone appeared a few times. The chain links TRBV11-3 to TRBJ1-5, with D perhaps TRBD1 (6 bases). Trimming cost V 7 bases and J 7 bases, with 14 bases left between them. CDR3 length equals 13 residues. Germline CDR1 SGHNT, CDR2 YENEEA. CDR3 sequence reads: CASKGGFHQPQHF. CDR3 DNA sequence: TGTGCCAGCAAGGGGGGGTTCCACCAGCCCCAGCATTTT.